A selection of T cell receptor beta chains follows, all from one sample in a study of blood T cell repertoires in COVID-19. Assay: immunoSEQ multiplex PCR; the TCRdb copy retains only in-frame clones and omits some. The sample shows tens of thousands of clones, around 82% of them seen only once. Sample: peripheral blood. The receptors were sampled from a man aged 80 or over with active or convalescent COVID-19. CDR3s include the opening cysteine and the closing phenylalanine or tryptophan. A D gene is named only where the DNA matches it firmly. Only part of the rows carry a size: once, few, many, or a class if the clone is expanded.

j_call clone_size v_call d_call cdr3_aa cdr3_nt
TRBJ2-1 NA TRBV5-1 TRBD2 CASSGGGSYNEQFF TGCGCCAGTTCGGGAGGGGGCTCCTACAATGAGCAGTTCTTC
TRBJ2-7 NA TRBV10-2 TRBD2 CASSDMIGTSGTLLYEQYF TGCGCCAGCAGTGATATGATCGGGACTAGCGGGACCCTCCTCTACGAGCAGTACTTC
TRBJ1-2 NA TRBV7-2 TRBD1 CASSPSITGAAGYTF TGTGCCAGCAGCCCTTCCATTACAGGGGCGGCTGGCTACACCTTC
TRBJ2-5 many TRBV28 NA CASSSFSDWSPGETQYF TGTGCCAGCAGTTCTTTCTCGGACTGGTCCCCGGGGGAGACCCAGTACTTC
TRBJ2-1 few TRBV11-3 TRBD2 CASSKGGGLASNEQFF TGTGCCAGCAGCAAGGGTGGGGGACTAGCGAGCAATGAGCAGTTCTTC
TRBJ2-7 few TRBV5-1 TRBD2 CASSMGLALSYEQYF TGCGCCAGCAGCATGGGACTAGCGTTATCCTACGAGCAGTACTTC
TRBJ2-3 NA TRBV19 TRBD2 CASSLSAGGPGDTQYF TGTGCCAGTAGTCTATCAGCGGGAGGGCCCGGAGATACGCAGTATTTT
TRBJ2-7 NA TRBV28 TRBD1 CASSTTGASSYEQYF TGTGCCAGCAGTACCACAGGGGCTAGCTCCTACGAGCAGTACTTC
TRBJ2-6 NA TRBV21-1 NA CASSKQGRGANVLTF TGTGCCAGCAGCAAACAGGGGCGGGGGGCCAACGTCCTGACTTTC
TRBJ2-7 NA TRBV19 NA CASSVRDGLADKYF TGTGCCAGTAGTGTCCGCGACGGTCTAGCCGACAAGTACTTC
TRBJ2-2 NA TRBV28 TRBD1 CASSRTGGIGELFF TGTGCCAGCAGTCGGACAGGGGGCATCGGGGAGCTGTTTTTT
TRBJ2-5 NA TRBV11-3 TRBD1 CASSLERGHRGETQYF TGTGCCAGCAGCTTAGAAAGAGGGCACAGGGGAGAGACCCAGTACTTC
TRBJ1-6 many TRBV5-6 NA CASSFGSLLSSPLHF TGTGCCAGCAGCTTCGGGAGTTTACTGAGTTCACCCCTCCACTTT
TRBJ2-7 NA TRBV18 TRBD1 CASSPQTGTDEQYF TGTGCCAGCTCACCCCAGACAGGGACGGACGAGCAGTACTTC
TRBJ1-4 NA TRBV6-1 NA CASSERQTNEKLFF TGTGCCAGCAGTGAGAGACAGACTAATGAAAAACTGTTTTTT
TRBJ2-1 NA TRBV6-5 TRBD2 CASSRLAFGEQFF TGTGCCAGCAGTAGACTAGCCTTTGGGGAGCAGTTCTTC
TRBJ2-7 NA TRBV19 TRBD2 CASSNPSGPPYEQYF TGTGCCAGTAGTAATCCTAGCGGGCCCCCCTACGAGCAGTACTTC
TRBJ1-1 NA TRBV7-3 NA CASSPGGLMNTEAFF TGTGCCAGCAGCCCCGGCGGACTCATGAACACTGAAGCTTTCTTT
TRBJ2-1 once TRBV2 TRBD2 CASTRGGSGRNEQFF TGTGCCAGCACTCGCGGGGGTAGCGGGAGGAATGAGCAGTTCTTC
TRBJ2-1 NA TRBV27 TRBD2 CASSWGLGYNEQFF TGTGCCAGCAGTTGGGGACTAGGTTACAATGAGCAGTTCTTC
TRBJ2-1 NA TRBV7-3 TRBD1 CASSLDRGNEQFF TGTGCCAGCAGCTTAGACAGGGGCAATGAGCAGTTCTTC